The source of this T cell receptor beta chain is a study of shared clonotypes between healthy human individuals. The assay was carried out at the deep level. TCRdb keeps only in-frame clones here, not all; method: immunoSEQ multiplex PCR. Among over a million clones listed, roughly 96% were seen once. Between the trimmed V and J ends, which lost 10 bases and 4 bases, there was a span of 19 bases. Per germline, CDR1 LNHDA and CDR2 SQIVND (reference sequence). CDR3 length equals 15 residues. The TCR originated in a man aged 30 to 45 in good health. The sample was naive CD4+ T cells sorted from blood. Subset of the sample: CD45RA+ positively selected. J is TRBJ2-2 and V is TRBV19; D perhaps matches TRBD2 (6 bases). The CDR3 region has the DNA TGTGCCACTGGGGACTCCGGGCAGGGCACCGGGGAGCTGTTTTTT. Encoded protein: CATGDSGQGTGELFF. The whole variable domain, remainder taken from reference TRBV19 and TRBJ2-2, is DGGITQSPKYLFRKEGQNVTLSCEQNLNHDAMYWYRQDPGQGLRLIYYSQIVNDFQKGDIAEGYSVSREKKESFPLTVTSAQKNPTAFYLCATGDSGQGTGELFFGEGSRLTVL.